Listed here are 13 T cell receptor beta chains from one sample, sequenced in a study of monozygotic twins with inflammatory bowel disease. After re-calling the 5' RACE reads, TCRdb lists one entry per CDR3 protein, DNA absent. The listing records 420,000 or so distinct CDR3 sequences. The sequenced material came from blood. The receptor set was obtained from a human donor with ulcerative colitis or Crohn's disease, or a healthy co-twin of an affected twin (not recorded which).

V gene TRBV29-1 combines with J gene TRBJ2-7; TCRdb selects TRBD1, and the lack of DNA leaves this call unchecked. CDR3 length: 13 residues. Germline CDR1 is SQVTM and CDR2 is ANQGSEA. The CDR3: CSVKGTGVGEQYF.

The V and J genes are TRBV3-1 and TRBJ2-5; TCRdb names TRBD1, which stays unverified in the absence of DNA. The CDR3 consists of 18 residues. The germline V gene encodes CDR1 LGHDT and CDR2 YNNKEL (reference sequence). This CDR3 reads CASSLLPGAVGVQETQYF.

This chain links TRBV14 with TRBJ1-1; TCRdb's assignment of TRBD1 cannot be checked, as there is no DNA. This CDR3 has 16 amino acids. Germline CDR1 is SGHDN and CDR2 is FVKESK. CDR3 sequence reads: CASSKMTGLMNTEAFF.

CDR3 sequence: CSAAGLAGVGYNEQFF. The V gene is TRBV20-1, the J gene TRBJ2-1; TCRdb calls TRBD2, which cannot be checked without DNA. Germline V lookup: CDR1 DFQATT, CDR2 SNEGSKA (reference sequence). The CDR3 loop spans 16 amino acids.

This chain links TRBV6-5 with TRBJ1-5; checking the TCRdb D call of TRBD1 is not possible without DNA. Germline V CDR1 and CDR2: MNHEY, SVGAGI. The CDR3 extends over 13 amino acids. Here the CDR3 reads CASGAEFNQPQHF.

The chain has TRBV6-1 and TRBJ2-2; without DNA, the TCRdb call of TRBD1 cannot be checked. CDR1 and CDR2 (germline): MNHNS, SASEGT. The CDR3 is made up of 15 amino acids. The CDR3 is CASASGGAGTGELFF.

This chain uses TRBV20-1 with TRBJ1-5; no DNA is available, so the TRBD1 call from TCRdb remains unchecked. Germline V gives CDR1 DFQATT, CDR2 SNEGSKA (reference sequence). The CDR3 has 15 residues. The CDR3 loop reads CSAGRPGQWDQPQHF.

CDR3 sequence: CATSIAGTPIYEQYF. The J gene is TRBJ2-7, the V gene TRBV15; without DNA, the TCRdb call of TRBD2 cannot be checked. This CDR3 spans 15 amino acids. Germline V CDR1 and CDR2: LNHNV, YYDKDF (reference sequence).

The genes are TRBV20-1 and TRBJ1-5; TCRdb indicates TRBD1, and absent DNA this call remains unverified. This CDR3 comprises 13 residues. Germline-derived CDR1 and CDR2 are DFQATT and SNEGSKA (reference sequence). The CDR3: CSASPGGIKPQHF.

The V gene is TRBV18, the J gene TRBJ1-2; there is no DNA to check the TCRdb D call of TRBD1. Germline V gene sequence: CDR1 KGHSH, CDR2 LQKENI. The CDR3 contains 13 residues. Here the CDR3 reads CASSPKDRSGYTF.

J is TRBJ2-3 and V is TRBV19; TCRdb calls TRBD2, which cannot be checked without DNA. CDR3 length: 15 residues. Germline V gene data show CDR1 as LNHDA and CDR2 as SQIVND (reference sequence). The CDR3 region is CASSIPGLAVDTQYF.

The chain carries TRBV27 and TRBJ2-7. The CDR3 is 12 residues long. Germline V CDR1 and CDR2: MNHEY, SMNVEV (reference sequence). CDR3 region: CASRRSSYEQYF.

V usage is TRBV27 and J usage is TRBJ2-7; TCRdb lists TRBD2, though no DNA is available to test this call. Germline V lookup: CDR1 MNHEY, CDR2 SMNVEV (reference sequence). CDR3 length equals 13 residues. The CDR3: CASSSGPFVEQYF.